This TCR beta chain came from a study of cytomegalovirus exposure and HLA in healthy donors. With respect to this clone: The target antigen is unknown.

Study outcomes and limitations: Most TCR sequences showed up rarely, but some public TCRs showed up in many donors. Several of the most significant clusters appeared, in a later analysis, to be linked to common viral pathogens.

The PCR was carried out with 60 Vbeta primers and 13 Jbeta primers. Per the study methods: A later analysis counted 70 million to 85 million unique TCR beta chains, about 10 million shared. The data were produced by immunoSEQ multiplex PCR, yet TCRdb's version contains in-frame clones alone and is incomplete. V and J calls and clone size come straight from that table; D and trimming were deduced from the DNA. The profile shows about 210,000 clones, around 87% of them singletons. The V gene end was trimmed by 4 bases and the J gene end by 4 bases; junction bases not matched to a gene: 1. Germline-derived CDR1 and CDR2 are SEHNR and FQNEAQ (reference sequence). The CDR3 runs to 13 residues.

Sample: PBMCs. This clonotype was obtained from a boy aged 2 to 10 in good health and CMV-seronegative. This sequence joins TRBV7-9 and TRBJ2-7; 10 bases are a match to TRBD2. CDR3 in amino acids: CASSSSGRYEQYF. DNA for the CDR3: TGTGCCAGCAGCTCTAGCGGGAGATACGAGCAGTACTTC.